This TCR beta chain was found in a study of Ad26.COV2.S vaccination and SARS-CoV-2 variants. The sample's treatment: roughly 20 received Ad26.COV2.S at low or high dose, single or two shots; about 5 received placebo; per-sample allocation not given. Sample collection was performed on day 63 after the first vaccine or placebo injection. The CDR3 spans 17 residues. The germline V gene has CDR1 PRHDT and CDR2 FYEKMQ (reference sequence). J gave up 10 bases and V 5 bases, and 19 bases lay outside the gene matches. Sequenced by immunoSEQ multiplex PCR; TCRdb stores in-frame clones only, minus some. This sample has some 450,000 clones, with less than 95% found just once. Whole-study results and caveats: The analyses of TCR breadth and depth may have understated the size of total T cell responses.

Concerning this clone: What it binds is unknown.

The sequences come from peripheral blood, collected in a trial of Ad26.COV2.S vaccine versus placebo. This TCR derives from a person between 18 and 65 years old who received the Ad26.COV2.S COVID-19 vaccine or a placebo. The chain joins TRBV13 to TRBJ1-4; TRBD1 agrees at 7 bases. Here the CDR3 reads CASSIKAGTAILGKLFF. DNA of the CDR3: TGTGCCAGCAGCATTAAGGCGGGGACAGCGATTTTAGGAAAACTGTTTTTT.